This T cell receptor (beta chain) emerged from a study of T-cell memory formation after mild COVID-19. At least ten counts were recorded for this clonotype. The antigen is undetermined. MiXCR, applied by TCRdb to the 5' RACE reads, yields one record per CDR3 protein. Of about 600,000 distinct CDR3 sequences listed, roughly 21% were seen once; the top ten hold about 8.4%. General study results and limits: Clones that got smaller from day 15 to 85 had even CD4/CD8, while clones growing later tipped toward CD4+.

The length of the CDR3 is 14 residues. With 5 bases removed from V and 6 bases from J, the gap between germline ends came to 15 bases. Germline V gene sequence: CDR1 SGHTA, CDR2 FQGNSA. The chain is built from TRBV7-2 and TRBJ2-3; D is unresolved. The origin of this receptor is an adult woman who had mild COVID-19 (a few samples of this study predate the infection). Cell type and time point are not known. Sequenced input: PBMCs or a T cell subset sorted from them (not recorded which). CDR3: CASSRLNLRDTQYF. The DNA for the CDR3 is TGTGCCAGCAGCCGTCTTAACTTAAGGGATACGCAGTATTTT.